Listed here are 20 T cell receptor beta chains from one sample, sequenced in a study of blood T cell repertoires in COVID-19. The protocol was immunoSEQ multiplex PCR, while the TCRdb copy is restricted to in-frame clones and leaves out a portion. The sample lists approximately 200,000 clones; 80% to 90% were seen once. Material for sequencing was peripheral blood. Every receptor here comes from a woman aged 55-69 years who had recovered from COVID-19.

The rearrangement uses TRBV7-2 and TRBJ2-2; TRBD2 matches at 7 bases. The V segment lost 11 bases and the J segment 0 bases; nucleotides outside the gene matches: 3. Germline CDR1 reads SGHTA; CDR2 reads FQGNSA. CDR3 size: 13 residues. The CDR3, as DNA: TGTGCCTGCGGGGGACCGAACACCGGGGAGCTGTTTTTT. It codes for CACGGPNTGELFF.

This clone was found once. The chain joins TRBV12-5 to TRBJ2-1, with 12 bases aligning to TRBD1. Germline CDR1 LGHNT, CDR2 FRNRAP. The J segment lost 6 bases and the V segment lost 5 bases, leaving 5 bases of the junction unmatched. CDR3 length: 15 amino acids. In DNA form, the CDR3 reads TGTGCTAGTGGTACCGGGACAGGGGGCTTCAATGAGCAGTTCTTC. Translating it yields CASGTGTGGFNEQFF.

This sequence joins TRBV9 and TRBJ2-3; D is unresolved. This CDR3 region has 12 residues. With 3 bases removed from V and 6 bases from J, the gap between germline ends came to 8 bases. Per germline, CDR1 SGDLS and CDR2 YYNGEE. The CDR3 DNA sequence: TGTGCCAGCAGCGGCCTATGGGATACGCAGTATTTT. Residues: CASSGLWDTQYF.

V is TRBV6-5 and J is TRBJ2-1; 8 bases map to TRBD2. The trim removed 2 bases at V and 2 bases at J, leaving 2 bases unmatched. The germline V gene encodes CDR1 MNHEY and CDR2 SVGAGI. This CDR3 has 15 residues. The CDR3 DNA is TGTGCCAGCAGTTACCGGGGGGGCACCTACAATGAGCAGTTCTTC. The encoded protein is CASSYRGGTYNEQFF.

The chain uses TRBV6-4 and TRBJ1-4; 10 positions match TRBD1. Unmatched junction bases numbered 0, after V lost 4 bases and J lost 4 bases. The CDR3 is 14 amino acids. The V gene's germline CDR1 is MRHNA and CDR2 SNTAGT. The CDR3 nucleotides read TGTGCCAGCAGTGGGGACAGGGGTAATGAAAAACTGTTTTTT. Protein sequence: CASSGDRGNEKLFF.

The chain couples TRBV5-1 to TRBJ1-2; 9 nucleotides line up with TRBD1. Trimming took 4 bases from V and 4 from J; bases not matched to a gene: 8. The CDR3 sequence is 15 residues long. Per germline, CDR1 SGHRS and CDR2 YFSETQ. The CDR3 region is CASSRGQGSIYGYTF. CDR3 DNA sequence: TGCGCCAGCAGCCGGGGACAGGGAAGTATCTATGGCTACACCTTC.

This clone was counted a single time. The chain joins TRBV9 to TRBJ2-7, with D possibly TRBD1 on 5 matching bases. Germline V gene lookup returns CDR1 SGDLS and CDR2 YYNGEE. V shed 4 bases and J shed 5 bases, with 13 bases lying between them. The CDR3 is 13 amino acids. The CDR3 DNA follows: TGTGCCAGCAGCAGAACGGTAGGGGACGAGCAGTACTTC. It encodes CASSRTVGDEQYF.

The rearrangement uses TRBV2 and TRBJ1-1; D perhaps matches TRBD1 (6 bases). This CDR3 contains 13 residues. CDR1 is SNHLY and CDR2 is FYNNEI in the germline V gene. Trimming removed 2 bases from V and 7 bases from J, with 11 bases in between. CDR3 loop: CASSERGGVEAFF. CDR3 DNA: TGTGCCAGCAGTGAAAGGGGGGGGGTTGAAGCTTTCTTT.

The genes are TRBV6-6 and TRBJ1-5; D possibly corresponds to TRBD1 (6 bases). This CDR3 is 14 amino acids long. The germline V gene encodes CDR1 MNHNY and CDR2 SVGAGI (reference sequence). Trimming removed 5 bases at V and 5 bases at J, with 13 bases between. The CDR3 loop reads CASSLTGQYQPQHF. In DNA, the CDR3 is TGTGCCAGCAGTCTCACAGGGCAATATCAGCCCCAGCATTTT.

Written as DNA, the CDR3 is TGTGCCAGCTCACCCAACTGGGAGGTTGCTGAAGCTTTCTTT. Translation: CASSPNWEVAEAFF. The gene calls are TRBV18 and TRBJ1-1, with D uncertain. Germline V gene lookup returns CDR1 KGHSH and CDR2 LQKENI. The length of the CDR3 is 14 residues. V lost 3 bases and J 6 bases, leaving 14 bases between the germline ends.

The rearrangement joins TRBV6-2 or TRBV6-3 to TRBJ1-2; 9 bases are a match to TRBD1. The CDR3 totals 17 residues. J gave up 4 bases and V 2 bases, and 11 bases lay outside the gene matches. Germline values: CDR1 MNHEY, CDR2 SVGEGT. Written as DNA, the CDR3 is TGTGCCAGCAGTTACCTTGAACAGGGGGCGACCTTCTATGGCTACACCTTC. This encodes CASSYLEQGATFYGYTF.

The chain employs TRBV5-1 and TRBJ2-7; 8 nucleotides align to TRBD1. The CDR3 contains 15 residues. With 0 bases clipped from V and 3 bases from J, the junction kept 5 bases outside the gene matches. Germline V gene data show CDR1 as SGHRS and CDR2 as YFSETQ. CDR3 residues: CASSLERQGIYEQYF. The CDR3 DNA reads as TGCGCCAGCAGCTTGGAGAGACAGGGGATCTACGAGCAGTACTTC.

CDR3 DNA: TGTGCCAGCAGTTTAGTCCCGGGACAGCCCTTACCCTACGAGCAGTACTTC. Residues: CASSLVPGQPLPYEQYF. The rearrangement joins TRBV27 to TRBJ2-7; 7 bases map to TRBD1. CDR3 length equals 17 residues. With V trimmed by 2 bases and J by 2 bases, 12 bases remained unmatched. Germline-derived CDR1 and CDR2 are MNHEY and SMNVEV (reference sequence).

This clone was counted only a few times. Within the sample, other DNA sequences also encode this same CDR3. The chain couples TRBV27 to TRBJ1-2, with 9 bases that match TRBD1. The CDR3 contains 14 residues. CDR1 is MNHEY and CDR2 is SMNVEV in the germline V gene (reference sequence). Unmatched junction bases numbered 1, after V lost 0 bases and J lost 5 bases. CDR3 sequence reads: CASSLSGQGYGYTF. The CDR3 coding sequence is TGTGCCAGCAGTTTATCGGGACAGGGTTATGGCTACACCTTC.

This clone appeared a single time. The chain has TRBV10-3 and TRBJ2-7; 7 nucleotides agree with TRBD1. Trimming removed 0 bases from V and 4 bases from J; junction bases left unmatched: 6. This CDR3 comprises 15 residues. Germline values: CDR1 ENHRY, CDR2 SYGVKD. As DNA, the CDR3 is TGTGCCATCAGTGAGTCAGGGGGCGGACAGTACGAGCAGTACTTC. Protein product: CAISESGGGQYEQYF.

The chain employs TRBV5-5 and TRBJ1-1; 9 positions match TRBD1. CDR1 is SGHKS and CDR2 is YYEKEE in the germline V gene (reference sequence). The trim removed 4 bases at V and 5 bases at J, leaving 3 bases unmatched. This CDR3 contains 13 residues. The CDR3 DNA reads TGTGCCAGCAGCCGGACAGGGGTGACTGAAGCTTTCTTT. It translates to CASSRTGVTEAFF.

The chain recombines TRBV3-1 (or the pseudogene TRBV3-2) with TRBJ2-1, with D tentatively TRBD2 (5 bases). This CDR3 comprises 13 residues. The ends were cut back, 5 bases at V and 8 bases at J, with 13 bases in the middle. The V gene's germline CDR1 is LGHDT and CDR2 YNNKEL (reference sequence). The CDR3 protein is CASSYTRSHEQFF. Written as DNA, the CDR3 is TGTGCCAGCAGCTACACTAGATCCCATGAGCAGTTCTTC.

The CDR3 protein is CASSIGRDQPQHF. The CDR3 nucleotides read TGTGCCAGTAGTATAGGTCGGGATCAGCCCCAGCATTTT. V is TRBV19 and J is TRBJ1-5; D remains unclear. The CDR3 is 13 residues long. Per germline, CDR1 LNHDA and CDR2 SQIVND (reference sequence). V lost 1 base to trimming and J lost 5 bases, with 6 bases between them. The full variable domain, completed using reference TRBV19 and TRBJ1-5, is DGGITQSPKYLFRKEGQNVTLSCEQNLNHDAMYWYRQDPGQGLRLIYYSQIVNDFQKGDIAEGYSVSREKKESFPLTVTSAQKNPTAFYLCASSIGRDQPQHFGDGTRLSIL.

The sample holds a few counts of this clone. The chain carries TRBV27 and TRBJ2-1, with D hard to call. The germline V gene encodes CDR1 MNHEY and CDR2 SMNVEV (reference sequence). There are 11 residues in the CDR3. The V end was cut by 5 bases, the J end by 7 bases, with 6 bases between. The CDR3 loop reads CASSRRNEQFF. As DNA, the CDR3 is TGTGCCAGCAGTCGTCGGAATGAGCAGTTCTTC.

CDR3 sequence reads: CASSDLGSRGSGSFEQFF. In nucleotides, the CDR3 is TGTGCCAGCAGTGATTTGGGTAGCAGGGGGAGTGGGAGTTTCGAGCAGTTCTTC. The rearrangement links TRBV2 to TRBJ2-1, with 7 positions matching TRBD1. The CDR3 is 18 amino acids. Germline CDR1 reads SNHLY; CDR2 reads FYNNEI. V lost 3 bases and J lost 10; bases outside the gene matches: 21.